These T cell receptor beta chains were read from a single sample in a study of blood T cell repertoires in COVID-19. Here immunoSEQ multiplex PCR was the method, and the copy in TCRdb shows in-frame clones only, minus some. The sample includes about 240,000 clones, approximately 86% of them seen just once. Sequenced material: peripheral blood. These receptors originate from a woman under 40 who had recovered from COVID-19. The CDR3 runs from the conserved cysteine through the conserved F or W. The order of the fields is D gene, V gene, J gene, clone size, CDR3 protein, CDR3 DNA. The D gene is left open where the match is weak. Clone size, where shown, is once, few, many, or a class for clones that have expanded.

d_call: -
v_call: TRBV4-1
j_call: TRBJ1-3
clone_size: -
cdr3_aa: CASSQVLGGSSGNTIYF
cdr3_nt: TGCGCCAGCAGCCAAGTTTTGGGGGGTTCCTCTGGAAACACCATATATTTT

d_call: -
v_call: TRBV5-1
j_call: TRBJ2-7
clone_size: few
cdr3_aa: CASTRDSTYEQYF
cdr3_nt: TGCGCCAGCACCCGGGACTCCACCTACGAGCAGTACTTC

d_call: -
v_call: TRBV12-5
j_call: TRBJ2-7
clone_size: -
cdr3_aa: CASGSTRRGVTEQYF
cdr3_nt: TGTGCTAGTGGTTCGACCCGGCGCGGGGTTACGGAGCAGTACTTC

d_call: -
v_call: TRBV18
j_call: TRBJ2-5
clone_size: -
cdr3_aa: CASSPNLGGAETQYF
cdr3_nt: TGTGCCAGCTCACCAAACCTGGGGGGTGCAGAGACCCAGTACTTC

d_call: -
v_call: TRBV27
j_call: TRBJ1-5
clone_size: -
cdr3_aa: CASSLSYSQPQHF
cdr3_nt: TGTGCCAGCAGTTTATCATACAGTCAGCCCCAGCATTTT

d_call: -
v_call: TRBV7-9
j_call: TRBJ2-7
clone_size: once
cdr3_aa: CASDSHYEQYF
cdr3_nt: TGTGCCAGCGACAGCCACTACGAGCAGTACTTC

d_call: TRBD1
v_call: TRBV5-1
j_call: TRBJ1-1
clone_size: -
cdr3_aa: CASSLWGQGALMDDTEAFF
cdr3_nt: TGCGCCAGCAGCTTGTGGGGCCAGGGGGCCCTCATGGACGACACTGAAGCTTTCTTT

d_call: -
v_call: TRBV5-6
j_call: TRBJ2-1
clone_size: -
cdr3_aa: CASSPGFRGDEQFF
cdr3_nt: TGTGCCAGCAGCCCAGGGTTCAGGGGTGATGAGCAGTTCTTC

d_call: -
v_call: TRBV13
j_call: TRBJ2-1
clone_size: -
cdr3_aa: CASSLKSEQFF
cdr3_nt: TGTGCCAGCAGCTTAAAGAGTGAGCAGTTCTTC

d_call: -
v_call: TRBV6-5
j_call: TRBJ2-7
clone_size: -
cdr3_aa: CASSRTAYEQYF
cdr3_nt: TGTGCCAGCAGTAGGACAGCCTACGAGCAGTACTTC

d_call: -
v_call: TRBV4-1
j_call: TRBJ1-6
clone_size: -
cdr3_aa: CASSQPTGPPLHF
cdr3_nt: TGCGCCAGCAGCCAACCCACAGGGCCACCCCTCCACTTT

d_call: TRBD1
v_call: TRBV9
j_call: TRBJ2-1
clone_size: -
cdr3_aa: CASSIGGQVLYNEQFF
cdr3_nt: TGTGCCAGCAGCATAGGCGGACAGGTCCTTTACAATGAGCAGTTCTTC

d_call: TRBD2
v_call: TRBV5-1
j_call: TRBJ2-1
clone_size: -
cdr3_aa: CASSLGTSGGYNEQFF
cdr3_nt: TGCGCCAGCAGCTTGGGGACTAGCGGGGGGTACAATGAGCAGTTCTTC

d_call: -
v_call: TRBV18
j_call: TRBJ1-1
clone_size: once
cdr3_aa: CASSSSADTEAFF
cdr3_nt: TGTGCCAGCTCATCTAGCGCGGACACTGAAGCTTTCTTT

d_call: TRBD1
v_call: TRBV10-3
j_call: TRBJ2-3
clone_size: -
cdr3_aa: CATAGTGGIDTQYF
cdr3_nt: TGTGCCACGGCCGGGACAGGGGGGATAGATACGCAGTATTTT

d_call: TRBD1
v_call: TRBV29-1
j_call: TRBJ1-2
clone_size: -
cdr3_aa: CSVPPTSDREGGTF
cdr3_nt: TGCAGCGTTCCCCCCACCTCGGACAGGGAGGGTGGCACCTTC

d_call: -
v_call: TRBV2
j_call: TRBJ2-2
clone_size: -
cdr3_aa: CASSSGTRGTGELFF
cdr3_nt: TGTGCCAGCAGTAGCGGGACACGCGGCACCGGGGAGCTGTTTTTT

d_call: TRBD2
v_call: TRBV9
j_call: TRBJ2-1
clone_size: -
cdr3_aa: CASSASGGHYNEQFF
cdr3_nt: TGTGCCAGCAGCGCTAGCGGGGGTCATTACAATGAGCAGTTCTTC

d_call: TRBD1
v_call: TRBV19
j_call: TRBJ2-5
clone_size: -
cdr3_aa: CASSTGGFGETQYF
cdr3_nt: TGTGCCAGTTCGACAGGGGGTTTCGGAGAGACCCAGTACTTC

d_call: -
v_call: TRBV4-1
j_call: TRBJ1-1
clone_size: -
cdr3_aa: CASSQGRPGDEAFF
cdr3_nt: TGCGCCAGCAGCCAAGGTAGGCCGGGGGATGAAGCTTTCTTT

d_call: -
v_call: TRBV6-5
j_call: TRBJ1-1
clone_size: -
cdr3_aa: CASGRDTEAFF
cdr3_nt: TGTGCCAGCGGGCGTGACACTGAAGCTTTCTTT

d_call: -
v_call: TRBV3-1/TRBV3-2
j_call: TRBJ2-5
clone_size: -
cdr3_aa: CASSRPHPQPPSRETQYF
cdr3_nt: TGTGCCAGCAGCCGTCCCCATCCTCAACCCCCCTCCAGGGAGACCCAGTACTTC

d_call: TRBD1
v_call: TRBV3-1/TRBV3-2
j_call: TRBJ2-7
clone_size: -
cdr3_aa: CASSQEPGTGYYEQYF
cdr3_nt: TGTGCCAGCAGCCAAGAACCCGGGACAGGTTACTACGAGCAGTACTTC

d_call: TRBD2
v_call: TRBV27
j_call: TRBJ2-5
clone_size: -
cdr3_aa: CASRPLTSGGDGPQYF
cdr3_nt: TGTGCCAGCAGGCCTCTCACTAGCGGGGGCGACGGGCCCCAGTACTTC

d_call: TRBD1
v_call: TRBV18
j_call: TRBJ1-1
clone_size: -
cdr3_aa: CASSQGARTEAFF
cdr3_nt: TGTGCCAGCTCACAGGGGGCGCGCACTGAAGCTTTCTTT

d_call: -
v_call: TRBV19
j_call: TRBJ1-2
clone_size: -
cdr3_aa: CASSPMGTPYGYTF
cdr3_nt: TGTGCCAGTAGCCCTATGGGGACACCTTATGGCTACACCTTC

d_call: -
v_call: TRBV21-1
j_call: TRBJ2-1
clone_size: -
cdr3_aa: CASSKQGTSGNEQFF
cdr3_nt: TGTGCCAGCAGCAAACAAGGGACTAGCGGCAATGAGCAGTTCTTC

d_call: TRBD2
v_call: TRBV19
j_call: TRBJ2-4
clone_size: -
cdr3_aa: CASSIQRGGPGNIQYF
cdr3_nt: TGTGCCAGTAGTATTCAGCGGGGGGGCCCTGGAAACATTCAGTACTTC